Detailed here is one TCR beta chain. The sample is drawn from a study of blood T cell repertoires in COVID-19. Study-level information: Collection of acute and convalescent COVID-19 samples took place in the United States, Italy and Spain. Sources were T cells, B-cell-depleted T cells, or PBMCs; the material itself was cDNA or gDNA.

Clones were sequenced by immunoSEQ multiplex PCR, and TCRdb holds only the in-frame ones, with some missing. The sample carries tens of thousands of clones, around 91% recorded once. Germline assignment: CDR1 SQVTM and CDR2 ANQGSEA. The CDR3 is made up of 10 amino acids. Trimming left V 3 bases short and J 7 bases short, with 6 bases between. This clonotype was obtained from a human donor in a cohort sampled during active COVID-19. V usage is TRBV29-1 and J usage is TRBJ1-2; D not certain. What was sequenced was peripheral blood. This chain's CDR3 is CSVDVAGYTF. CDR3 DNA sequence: TGCAGCGTTGACGTGGCTGGCTACACCTTC.